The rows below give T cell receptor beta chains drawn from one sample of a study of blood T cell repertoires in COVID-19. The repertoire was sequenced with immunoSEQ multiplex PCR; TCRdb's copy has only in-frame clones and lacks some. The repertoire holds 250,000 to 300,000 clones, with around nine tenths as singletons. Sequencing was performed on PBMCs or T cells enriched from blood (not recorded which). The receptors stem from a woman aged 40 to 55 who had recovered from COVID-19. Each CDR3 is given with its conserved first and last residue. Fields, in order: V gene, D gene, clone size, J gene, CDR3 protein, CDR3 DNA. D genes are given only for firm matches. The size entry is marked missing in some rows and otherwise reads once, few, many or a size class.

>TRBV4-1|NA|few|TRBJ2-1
CASGRGEALSEQFF
TGCGCCAGCGGCAGGGGGGAGGCGTTAAGTGAGCAGTTCTTC
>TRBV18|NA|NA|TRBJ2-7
CASSPSTREQYF
TGTGCCAGCTCACCCTCAACTCGGGAGCAGTACTTC
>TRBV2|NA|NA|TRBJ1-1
CASNEWATEAFF
TGTGCCAGCAACGAATGGGCCACTGAAGCTTTCTTT
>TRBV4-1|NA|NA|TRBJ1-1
CASSQGRLGAGSEAFF
TGCGCCAGCAGCCAAGGAAGGCTGGGGGCGGGCTCTGAAGCTTTCTTT
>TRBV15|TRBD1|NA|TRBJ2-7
CATSRDATRDRGREQYF
TGTGCCACCAGCAGAGACGCCACCCGGGACAGGGGGAGGGAGCAGTACTTC
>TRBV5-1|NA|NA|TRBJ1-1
CASSLGQEAFF
TGCGCCAGCAGCTTGGGGCAGGAAGCTTTCTTT
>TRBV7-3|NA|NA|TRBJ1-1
CASKGHANTEAFF
TGTGCCAGCAAGGGACACGCGAACACTGAAGCTTTCTTT
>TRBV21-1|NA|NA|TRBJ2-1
CASSKGGGGLSYNEQFF
TGTGCCAGCAGCAAAGGTGGCGGGGGGCTATCCTACAATGAGCAGTTCTTC
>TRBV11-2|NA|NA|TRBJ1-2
CASSPGGGNYGYTF
TGTGCCAGCAGCCCGGGAGGCGGTAACTATGGCTACACCTTC
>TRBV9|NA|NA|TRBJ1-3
CASSVAQGSGNTIYF
TGTGCCAGCAGCGTAGCTCAGGGCTCTGGAAACACCATATATTTT
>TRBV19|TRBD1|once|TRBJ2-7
CASSRQGSYEQYF
TGTGCCAGTAGCCGACAGGGCTCCTACGAGCAGTACTTC
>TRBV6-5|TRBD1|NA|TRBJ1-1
CASSVLAGGTEAFF
TGTGCCAGCAGCGTTTTGGCAGGGGGAACTGAAGCTTTCTTT
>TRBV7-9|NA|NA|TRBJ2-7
CASSLSSYEQYF
TGTGCCAGCAGCCTGAGCTCCTACGAGCAGTACTTC
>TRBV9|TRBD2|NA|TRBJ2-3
CASSLLSGGAGDTQYF
TGTGCCAGCAGCCTCCTTAGCGGGGGGGCCGGAGATACGCAGTATTTT
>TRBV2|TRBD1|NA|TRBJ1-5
CASSVLEGAGQPQHF
TGTGCCAGCAGTGTACTGGAGGGGGCAGGGCAGCCCCAGCATTTT
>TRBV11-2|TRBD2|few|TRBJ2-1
CASSVSSGLYNEQFF
TGTGCCAGCAGCGTTTCTAGCGGGCTTTACAATGAGCAGTTCTTC
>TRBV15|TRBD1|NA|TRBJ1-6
CATSRGQGADYPPLHF
TGTGCCACCAGCAGAGGACAGGGGGCTGACTACCCACCCCTCCACTTT
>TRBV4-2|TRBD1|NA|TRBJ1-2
CASSQDPHPGQTYGYTF
TGTGCCAGCAGCCAAGATCCCCATCCGGGACAGACTTATGGCTACACCTTC
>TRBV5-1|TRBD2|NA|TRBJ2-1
CASSRLTSGNGNEQFF
TGCGCCAGCAGCCGCCTTACTAGCGGGAATGGCAATGAGCAGTTCTTC
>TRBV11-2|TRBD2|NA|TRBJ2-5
CASSLAGGALPKETQYF
TGTGCCAGCAGCTTAGCCGGGGGGGCCTTACCTAAAGAGACCCAGTACTTC
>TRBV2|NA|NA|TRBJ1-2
CASSESRWGYTF
TGTGCCAGCAGTGAATCCCGGTGGGGCTACACCTTC
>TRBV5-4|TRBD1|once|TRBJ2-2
CASNRDRSNTGELFF
TGTGCCAGCAACCGGGACAGATCGAACACCGGGGAGCTGTTTTTT
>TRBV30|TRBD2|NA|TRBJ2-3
CAWDNSGSTDTQYF
TGTGCCTGGGACAATAGCGGGAGCACAGATACGCAGTATTTT
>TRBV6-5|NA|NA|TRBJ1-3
CASSYNRKTGNTIYF
TGTGCCAGCAGTTATAACAGGAAGACTGGAAACACCATATATTTT
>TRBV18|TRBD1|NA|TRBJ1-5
CASSPGTELNQPQHF
TGTGCCAGCTCACCTGGGACAGAACTCAATCAGCCCCAGCATTTT
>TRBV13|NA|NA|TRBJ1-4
CASSLGARRTNEKLFF
TGTGCCAGCAGCTTAGGGGCTCGGCGGACTAATGAAAAACTGTTTTTT
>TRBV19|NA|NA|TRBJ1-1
CASSKYSNTEAFF
TGTGCCAGTAGTAAATACTCGAACACTGAAGCTTTCTTT
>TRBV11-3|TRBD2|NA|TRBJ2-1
CASSARTSGSYNEQFF
TGTGCCAGCAGCGCCAGGACTAGCGGCTCCTACAATGAGCAGTTCTTC
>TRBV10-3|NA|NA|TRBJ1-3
CAISESSRDTIYF
TGTGCCATCAGTGAGTCATCCAGGGACACCATATATTTT
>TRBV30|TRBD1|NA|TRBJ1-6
CAWRSGTGSSPLHF
TGTGCCTGGAGGTCCGGGACAGGTAGTTCACCCCTCCACTTT
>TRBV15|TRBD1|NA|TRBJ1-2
CATSRDSETGDYGYTF
TGTGCCACCAGCAGAGATAGCGAGACAGGGGACTATGGCTACACCTTC
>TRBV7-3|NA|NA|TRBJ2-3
CASRRGGTDTQYF
TGTGCCAGCAGGCGGGGAGGAACAGATACGCAGTATTTT
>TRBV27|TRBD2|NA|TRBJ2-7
CASSLSTTSGGAGREQYF
TGTGCCAGCAGTTTATCCACTACTAGCGGGGGGGCCGGTCGCGAGCAGTACTTC
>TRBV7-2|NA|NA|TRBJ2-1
CASSQDYSSYNEQFF
TGTGCCAGCAGCCAGGACTATAGCTCCTACAATGAGCAGTTCTTC
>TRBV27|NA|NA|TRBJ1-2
CASSRLPAGLLGYTF
TGTGCCAGCAGTCGCCTTCCAGCAGGCCTGTTAGGCTACACCTTC
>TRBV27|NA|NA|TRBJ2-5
CASSAGGYWGNQETQYF
TGTGCCAGCAGTGCCGGGGGATATTGGGGAAACCAAGAGACCCAGTACTTC
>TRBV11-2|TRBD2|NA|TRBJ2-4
CASSLDGRVNIQYF
TGTGCCAGCAGCTTAGACGGGAGGGTAAACATTCAGTACTTC